What follows describes a single TCR beta chain. This clonotype appeared many times. The clone's antigen remains unknown. Base qualities are not at hand, and no much larger clone is one base apart. This specimen belongs to a study of T cells in Graves' hyperthyroidism and ophthalmopathy (dated by TCRdb to the late 2010s). For the study in its entirety: Peripheral blood samples were taken at initial diagnosis, before any treatment was given. TCR V-J signatures able to tell the groups apart were searched for in a discovery cohort of 95 to 100 patients, of whom over 40 had Graves' ophthalmopathy and more than 55 had stable Graves' hyperthyroidism. Whether ophthalmopathy could be predicted prospectively was tested in an independent validation cohort made up of some 20 hyperthyroidism patients plus 17 patients who later progressed to ophthalmopathy. For training and testing, the 80 to 100 patients in the discovery cohort were randomly divided in a 7:3 ratio. Thyroid tissue and blood T-cell repertoires from over 5 Graves' hyperthyroidism patients were also compared in the study. After blood sampling, hyperthyroidism patients were treated with methimazole at a starting dose of 30 mg daily, and ophthalmopathy patients were treated with high-dose intravenous methylprednisolone. According to the paper, TCR Vbeta CDR3 sequencing was carried out on some 130 peripheral blood samples, which came from approximately 41 ophthalmopathy, around 75 hyperthyroidism and roughly 17 progressor patients.

Stable Graves' hyperthyroidism was defined as no progression to ophthalmopathy during 18 months of follow-up. Hyperthyroidism patients were newly diagnosed, had a disease duration of under 2 months, and were aged 18 to 65 years. Exclusion was applied to patients with uncontrolled infections, other autoimmune diseases, pregnancy or lactation. Diagnoses were established on the basis of clinical symptoms, serum thyroxine and TRAb, thyroid ultrasound, and orbital computed tomography. PBMCs were isolated from approximately 10 ml of fresh peripheral blood by Ficoll-Paque density gradient centrifugation. Total RNA was extracted with Trizol reagent, and quality was checked on an Agilent 2100 Bioanalyzer. The CDR3 goes from the cysteine to the phenylalanine over 16 residues. Only the CDR3 DNA stays, 48 bases, in frame from base 1. The germline V gene provides CDR1 SGHTA and CDR2 FQGTGA. Deletion took 4 bases off V and 0 bases off J, with a span of 12 bases between the germline ends.

Results the study describes overall, beyond this receptor: Most expanded thyroid clonotypes (frequency above 0.001) were also detected in blood, a finding suggesting that blood repertoires may reflect thyroid immune responses. During validation, the model predicted progression to ophthalmopathy a median of approximately six months ahead of onset, with around 71% sensitivity and roughly 75% specificity. Sample size was not statistically predetermined, and investigators were not blinded to group allocation. A 13 V-J signature model separated ophthalmopathy from stable hyperthyroidism, with 87.88% sensitivity and 81.08% specificity in cross-validation and 80%/75% in testing.

Amplification of TCR beta CDR3 regions was carried out from RNA transcripts. For the first round of RT-PCR on the TCR CDR3, the HTBI primer set was used together with the Qiagen OneStep RT-PCR kit. A second multiplex PCR round built the libraries, followed by size selection and purification. The libraries were sequenced on an Illumina HiSeq2000 using paired-end 100 bp reads. The study's processing was this. SOAPnuke was used to process the raw data, removing reads that contained adapters or uncalled bases, had a mean Phred below 15, or lacked an exact match to the constant primer or identifier. High-quality paired reads were merged with COPE v1.2.5, and unique nucleotide sequences were defined as clonotypes. MiTCR v1.1 was used to align clonotypes to the IMGT TRBV, TRBD and TRBJ reference segments. Only V-J combinations with frequency above 0.0001, covering 99.2% of repertoires, were analysed. The TCS score was defined as the ratio of F50 (clonal expansion) to E x V (chaos), calculated using BLOSUM62-based TCRdist between CDR3 peptides within each V-J. Welch's t-statistics and random forest reduced just over 500 V-J features to 10 to 15, which were used in a naive Bayes classifier (R e1071). TCRdb passed the public sequencing reads through fastp at Q25 and MiXCR, retaining productive beta sequences. Rows with one shared CDR3 protein collapse into an entry with the most common genes and DNA. It is TCRdb's table, rather than the study itself, that gives the V and J calls and clone size. The sample table shows 600,000 or so distinct CDR3 sequences, and about 17% are seen once. The top ten clones comprise 3.8% of the sample.

The clonotype comes from a young woman with Graves' hyperthyroidism. Sequenced sample: blood. This receptor chain uses TRBV7-3 and TRBJ2-2; 6 matching bases give a weak D call of TRBD2. The CDR3 corresponds to CASSSSGGANTGELFF. The nucleotide sequence is given as TGTGCCAGCAGCTCCTCCGGCGGGGCGAACACCGGGGAGCTGTTTTTT.